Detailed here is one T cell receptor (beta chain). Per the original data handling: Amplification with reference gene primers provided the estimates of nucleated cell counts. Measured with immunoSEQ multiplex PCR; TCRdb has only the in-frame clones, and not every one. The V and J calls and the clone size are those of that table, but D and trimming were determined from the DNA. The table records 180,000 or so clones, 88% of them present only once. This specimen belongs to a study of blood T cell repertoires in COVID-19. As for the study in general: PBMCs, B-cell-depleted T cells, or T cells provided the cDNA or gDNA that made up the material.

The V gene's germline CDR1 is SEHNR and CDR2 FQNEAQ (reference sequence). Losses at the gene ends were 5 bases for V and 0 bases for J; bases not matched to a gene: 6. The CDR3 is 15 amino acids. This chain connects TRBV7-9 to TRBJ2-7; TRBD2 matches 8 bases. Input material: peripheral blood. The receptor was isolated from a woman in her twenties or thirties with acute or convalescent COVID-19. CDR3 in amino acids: CASSLAGTSSYEQYF. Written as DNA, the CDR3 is TGTGCCAGCAGCCTCGCCGGGACTAGCTCCTACGAGCAGTACTTC.